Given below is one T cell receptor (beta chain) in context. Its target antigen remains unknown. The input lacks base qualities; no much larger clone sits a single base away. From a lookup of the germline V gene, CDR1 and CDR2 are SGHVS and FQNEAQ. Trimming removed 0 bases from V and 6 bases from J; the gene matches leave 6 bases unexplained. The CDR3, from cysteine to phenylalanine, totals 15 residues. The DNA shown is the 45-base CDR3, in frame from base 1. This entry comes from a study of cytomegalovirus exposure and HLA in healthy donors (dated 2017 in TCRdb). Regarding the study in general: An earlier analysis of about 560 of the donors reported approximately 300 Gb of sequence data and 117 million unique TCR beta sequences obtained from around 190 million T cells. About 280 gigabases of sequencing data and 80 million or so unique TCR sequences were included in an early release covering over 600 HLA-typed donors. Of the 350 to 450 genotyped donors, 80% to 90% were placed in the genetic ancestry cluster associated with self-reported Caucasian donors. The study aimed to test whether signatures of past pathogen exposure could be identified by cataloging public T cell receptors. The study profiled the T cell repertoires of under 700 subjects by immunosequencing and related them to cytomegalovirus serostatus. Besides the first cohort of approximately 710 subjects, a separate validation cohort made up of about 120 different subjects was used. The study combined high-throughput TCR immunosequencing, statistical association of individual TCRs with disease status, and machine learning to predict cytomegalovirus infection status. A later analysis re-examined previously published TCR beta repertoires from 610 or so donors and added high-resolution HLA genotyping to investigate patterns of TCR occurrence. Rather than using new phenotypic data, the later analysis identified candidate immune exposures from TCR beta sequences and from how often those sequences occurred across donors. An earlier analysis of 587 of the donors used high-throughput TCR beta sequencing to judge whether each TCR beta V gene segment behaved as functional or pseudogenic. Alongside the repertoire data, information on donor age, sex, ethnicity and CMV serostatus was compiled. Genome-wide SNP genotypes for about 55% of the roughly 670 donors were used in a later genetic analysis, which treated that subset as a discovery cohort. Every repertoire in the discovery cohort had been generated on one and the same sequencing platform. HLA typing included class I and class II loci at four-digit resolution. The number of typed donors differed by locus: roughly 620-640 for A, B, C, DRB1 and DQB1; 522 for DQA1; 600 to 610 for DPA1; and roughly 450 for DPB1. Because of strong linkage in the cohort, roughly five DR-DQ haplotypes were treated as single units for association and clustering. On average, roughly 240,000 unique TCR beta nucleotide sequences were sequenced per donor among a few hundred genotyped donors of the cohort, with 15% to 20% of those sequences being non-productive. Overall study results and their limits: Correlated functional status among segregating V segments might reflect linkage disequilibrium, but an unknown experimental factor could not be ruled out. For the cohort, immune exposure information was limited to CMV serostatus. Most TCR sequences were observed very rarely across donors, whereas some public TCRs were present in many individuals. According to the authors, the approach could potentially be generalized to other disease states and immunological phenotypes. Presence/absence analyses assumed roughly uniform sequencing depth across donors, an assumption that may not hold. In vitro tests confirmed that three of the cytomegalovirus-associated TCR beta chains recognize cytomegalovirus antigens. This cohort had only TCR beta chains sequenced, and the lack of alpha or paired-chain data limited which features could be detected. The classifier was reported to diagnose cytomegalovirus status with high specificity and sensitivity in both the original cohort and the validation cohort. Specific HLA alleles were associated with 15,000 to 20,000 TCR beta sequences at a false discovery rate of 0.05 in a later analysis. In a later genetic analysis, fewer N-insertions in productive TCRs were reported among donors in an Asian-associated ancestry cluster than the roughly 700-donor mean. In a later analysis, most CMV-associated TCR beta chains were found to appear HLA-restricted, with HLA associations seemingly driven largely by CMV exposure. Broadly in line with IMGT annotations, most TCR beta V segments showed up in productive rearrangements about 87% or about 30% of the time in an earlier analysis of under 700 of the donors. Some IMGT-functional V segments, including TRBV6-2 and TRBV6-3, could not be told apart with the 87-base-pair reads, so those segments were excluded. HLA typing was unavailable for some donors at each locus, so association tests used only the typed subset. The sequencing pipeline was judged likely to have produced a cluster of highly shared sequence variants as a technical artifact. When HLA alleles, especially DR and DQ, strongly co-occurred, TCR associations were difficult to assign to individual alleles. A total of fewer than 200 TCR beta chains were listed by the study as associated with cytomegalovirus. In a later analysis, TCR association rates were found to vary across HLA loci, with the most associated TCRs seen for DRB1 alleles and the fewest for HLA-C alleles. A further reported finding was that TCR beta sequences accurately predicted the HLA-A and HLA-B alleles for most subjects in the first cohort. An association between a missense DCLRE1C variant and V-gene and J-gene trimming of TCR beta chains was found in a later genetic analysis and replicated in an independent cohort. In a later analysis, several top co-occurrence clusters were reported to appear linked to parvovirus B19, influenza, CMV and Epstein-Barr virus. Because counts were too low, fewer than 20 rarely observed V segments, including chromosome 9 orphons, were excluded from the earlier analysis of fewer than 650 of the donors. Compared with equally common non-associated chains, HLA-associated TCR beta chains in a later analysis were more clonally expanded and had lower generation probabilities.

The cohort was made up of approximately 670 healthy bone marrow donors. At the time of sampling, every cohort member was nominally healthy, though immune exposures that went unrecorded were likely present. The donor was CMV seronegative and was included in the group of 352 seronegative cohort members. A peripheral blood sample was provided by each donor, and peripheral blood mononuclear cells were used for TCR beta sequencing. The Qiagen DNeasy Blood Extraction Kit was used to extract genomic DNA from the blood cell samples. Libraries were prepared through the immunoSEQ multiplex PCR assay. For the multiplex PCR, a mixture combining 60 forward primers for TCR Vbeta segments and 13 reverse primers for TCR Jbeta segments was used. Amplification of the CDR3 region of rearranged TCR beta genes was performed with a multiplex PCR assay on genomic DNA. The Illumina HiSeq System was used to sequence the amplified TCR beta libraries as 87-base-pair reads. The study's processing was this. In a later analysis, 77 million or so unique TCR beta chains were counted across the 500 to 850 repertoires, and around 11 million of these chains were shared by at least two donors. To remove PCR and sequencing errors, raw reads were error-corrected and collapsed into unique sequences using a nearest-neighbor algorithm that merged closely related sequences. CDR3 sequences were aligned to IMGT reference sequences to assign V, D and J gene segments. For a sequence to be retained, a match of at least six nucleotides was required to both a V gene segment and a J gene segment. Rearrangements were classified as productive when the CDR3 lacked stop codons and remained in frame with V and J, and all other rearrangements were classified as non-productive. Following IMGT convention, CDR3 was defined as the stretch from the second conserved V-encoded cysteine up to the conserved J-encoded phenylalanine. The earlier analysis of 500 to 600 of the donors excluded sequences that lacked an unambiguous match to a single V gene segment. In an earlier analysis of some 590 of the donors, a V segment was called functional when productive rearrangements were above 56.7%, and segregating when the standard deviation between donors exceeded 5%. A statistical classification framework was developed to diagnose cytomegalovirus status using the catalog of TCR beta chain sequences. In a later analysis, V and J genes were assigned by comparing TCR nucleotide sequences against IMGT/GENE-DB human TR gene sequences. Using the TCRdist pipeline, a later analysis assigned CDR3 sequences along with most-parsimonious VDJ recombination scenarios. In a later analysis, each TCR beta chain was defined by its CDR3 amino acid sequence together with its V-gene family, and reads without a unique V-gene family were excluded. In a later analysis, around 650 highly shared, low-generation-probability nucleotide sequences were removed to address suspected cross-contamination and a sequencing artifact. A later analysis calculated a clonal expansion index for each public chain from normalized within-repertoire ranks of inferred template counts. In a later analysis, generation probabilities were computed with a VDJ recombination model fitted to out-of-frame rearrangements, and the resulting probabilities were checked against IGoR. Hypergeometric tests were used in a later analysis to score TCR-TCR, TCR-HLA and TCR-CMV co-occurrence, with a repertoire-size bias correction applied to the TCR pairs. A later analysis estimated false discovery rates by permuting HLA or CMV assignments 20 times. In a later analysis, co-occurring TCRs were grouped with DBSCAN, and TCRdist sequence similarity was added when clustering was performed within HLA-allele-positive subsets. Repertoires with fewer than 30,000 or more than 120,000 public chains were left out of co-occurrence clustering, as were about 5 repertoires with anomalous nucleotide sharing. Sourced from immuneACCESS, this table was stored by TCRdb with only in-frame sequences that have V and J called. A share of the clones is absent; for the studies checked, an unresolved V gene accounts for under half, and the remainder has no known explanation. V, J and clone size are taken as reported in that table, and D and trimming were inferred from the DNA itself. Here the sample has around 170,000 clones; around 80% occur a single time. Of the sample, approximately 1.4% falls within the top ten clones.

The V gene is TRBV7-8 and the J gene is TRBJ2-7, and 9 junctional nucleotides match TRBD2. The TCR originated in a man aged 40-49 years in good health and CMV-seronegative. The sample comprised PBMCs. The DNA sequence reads TGTGCCAGCAGCTTAGCCGGAGCGGGAGGTAGCGAGCAGTACTTC. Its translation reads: CASSLAGAGGSEQYF.